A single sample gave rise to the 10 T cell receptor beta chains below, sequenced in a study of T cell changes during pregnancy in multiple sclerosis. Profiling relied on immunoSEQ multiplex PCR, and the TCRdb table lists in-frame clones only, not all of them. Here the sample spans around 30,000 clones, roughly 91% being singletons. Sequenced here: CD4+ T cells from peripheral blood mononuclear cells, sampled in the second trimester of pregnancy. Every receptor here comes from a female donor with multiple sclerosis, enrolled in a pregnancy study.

The DNA for the CDR3 is TGTGCCAGCAGTTTGTCCGGACAGGGGTTTCGAGAGACCCAGTACTTC. It encodes CASSLSGQGFRETQYF. The chain carries TRBV28 and TRBJ2-5; TRBD1 matches at 9 bases. CDR1 and CDR2 (germline): MDHEN, SYDVKM. Trimming cost V 3 bases and J 4 bases; bases outside gene matches: 9. This CDR3 spans 16 amino acids.

In DNA form, the CDR3 reads TGTGCCAGCAGGGGGGACAGGGGGAACACTGAAGCTTTCTTT. It codes for CASRGDRGNTEAFF. V usage is TRBV9 and J usage is TRBJ1-1; 10 bases are a match to TRBD1. This CDR3 is built from 14 residues. Looked up from germline, CDR1 is SGDLS and CDR2 is YYNGEE. Unmatched junction bases numbered 2, after V lost 5 bases and J lost 1 base.

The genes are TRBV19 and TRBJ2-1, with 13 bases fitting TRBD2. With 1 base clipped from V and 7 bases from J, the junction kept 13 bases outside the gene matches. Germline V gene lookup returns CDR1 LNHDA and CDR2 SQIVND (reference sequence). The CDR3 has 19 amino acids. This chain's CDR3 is CASSIAGRTSGRGGNEQFF. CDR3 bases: TGTGCCAGTAGTATAGCGGGGCGGACTAGCGGGAGAGGTGGGAATGAGCAGTTCTTC.

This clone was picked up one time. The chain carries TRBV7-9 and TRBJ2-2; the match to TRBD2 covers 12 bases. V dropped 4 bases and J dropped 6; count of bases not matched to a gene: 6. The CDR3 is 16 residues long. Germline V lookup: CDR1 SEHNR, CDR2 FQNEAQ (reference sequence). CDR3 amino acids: CASSSSSGRAPGELFF. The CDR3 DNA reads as TGTGCCAGCAGCTCCTCTAGCGGGAGGGCCCCCGGGGAGCTGTTTTTT.

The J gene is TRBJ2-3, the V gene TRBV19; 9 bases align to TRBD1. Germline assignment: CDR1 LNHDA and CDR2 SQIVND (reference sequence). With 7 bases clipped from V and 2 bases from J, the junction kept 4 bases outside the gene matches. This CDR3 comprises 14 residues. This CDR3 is CASNDRGNTDTQYF. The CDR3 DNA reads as TGTGCCAGTAACGACAGGGGGAACACAGATACGCAGTATTTT.

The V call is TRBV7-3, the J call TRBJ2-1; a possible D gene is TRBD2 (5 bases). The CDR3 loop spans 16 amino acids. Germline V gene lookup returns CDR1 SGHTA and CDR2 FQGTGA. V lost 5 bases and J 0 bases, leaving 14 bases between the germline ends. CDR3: CASSIRGEISYNEQFF. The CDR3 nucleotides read TGTGCCAGCAGCATACGTGGGGAGATCTCCTACAATGAGCAGTTCTTC.

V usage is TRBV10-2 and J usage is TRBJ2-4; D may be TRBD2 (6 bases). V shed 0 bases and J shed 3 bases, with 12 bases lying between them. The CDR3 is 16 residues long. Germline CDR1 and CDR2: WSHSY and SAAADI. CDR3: CASSESTGGGKNIQYF. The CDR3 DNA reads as TGCGCCAGCAGTGAGTCGACCGGGGGAGGCAAAAACATTCAGTACTTC.

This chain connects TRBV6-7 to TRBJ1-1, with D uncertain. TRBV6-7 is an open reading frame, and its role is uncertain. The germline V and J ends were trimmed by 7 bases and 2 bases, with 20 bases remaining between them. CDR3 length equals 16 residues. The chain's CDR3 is CASTIRVPEPNTEAFF. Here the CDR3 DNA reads TGTGCCAGCACCATACGGGTCCCGGAACCAAACACTGAAGCTTTCTTT.

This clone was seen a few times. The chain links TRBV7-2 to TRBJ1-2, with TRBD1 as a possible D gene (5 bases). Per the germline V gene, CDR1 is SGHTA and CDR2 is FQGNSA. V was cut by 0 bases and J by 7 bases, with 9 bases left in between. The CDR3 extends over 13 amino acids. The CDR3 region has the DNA TGTGCCAGCAGCTTAGCAGGGGAAGGTGGCTACACCTTC. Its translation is CASSLAGEGGYTF.

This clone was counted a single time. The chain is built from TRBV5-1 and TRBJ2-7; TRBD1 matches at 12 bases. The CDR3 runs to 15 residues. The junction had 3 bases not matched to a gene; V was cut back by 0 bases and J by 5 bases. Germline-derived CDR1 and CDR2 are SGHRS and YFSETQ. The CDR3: CASSLGGQGANEQYF. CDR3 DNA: TGCGCCAGCAGCTTGGGGGGACAGGGGGCTAACGAGCAGTACTTC.